The 5 T cell receptor beta chains presented below share a single source sample, sequenced in a study of cytomegalovirus exposure and HLA in healthy donors. The study ran its PCR with 60 Vbeta and 13 Jbeta primers. Here immunoSEQ multiplex PCR was the method, and the copy in TCRdb shows in-frame clones only, minus some. Among around 180,000 clones listed, about four fifths were seen once. Sequenced: PBMCs. The receptors derive from a girl aged 10 to 17 in good health and CMV-seropositive.

This clone was counted between two and nine times. This rearrangement joins TRBV5-6 to TRBJ2-5; TRBD2 aligns across 16 bases. V lost 10 bases to trimming and J lost 3 bases; unmatched junction nucleotides: 15. The CDR3 is made up of 18 amino acids. CDR1 SGHDT and CDR2 YYEEEE come from the germline V gene. The CDR3 region has the DNA TGTGCCCTCACCGGGAAGGGGACTAGCGGGGGGGCCGAAGAGACCCAGTACTTC. Translation gives CALTGKGTSGGAEETQYF. Full variable domain (missing parts from reference TRBV5-6 and TRBJ2-5): DAGVTQSPTHLIKTRGQQVTLRCSPKSGHDTVSWYQQALGQGPQFIFQYYEEEERQRGNFPDRFSGHQFPNYSSELNVNALLLGDSALYLCALTGKGTSGGAEETQYFGPGTRLLVL.

This chain joins TRBV30 and TRBJ1-2; D perhaps matches TRBD1 (5 bases). This CDR3 is built from 16 residues. Germline lookup yields CDR1 GTSNPN and CDR2 SVGIG (reference sequence). Trimming left V 0 bases short and J 4 bases short, with 18 bases between. The CDR3 spells CAWSVRGRRGSYGYTF. The DNA for the CDR3 is TGTGCCTGGAGTGTACGGGGACGGCGGGGCAGCTATGGCTACACCTTC. The complete variable domain, with remaining parts taken from reference TRBV30 and TRBJ1-2, reads SQTIHQWPATLVQPVGSPLSLECTVEGTSNPNLYWYRQAAGRGLQLLFYSVGIGQISSEVPQNLSASRPQDRQFILSSKKLLLSDSGFYLCAWSVRGRRGSYGYTFGSGTRLTVV.

V gene TRBV4-1 combines with J gene TRBJ1-5; the D gene is possibly TRBD1 (6 bases). Trimming shortened V by 0 bases and J by 0 bases, and 12 bases separated the two germline ends. From germline, CDR1 is MGHRA and CDR2 YSYEKL. This CDR3 comprises 17 residues. CDR3 bases: TGCGCCAGCAGCCAAGAAGGGGGGGCGGATAGCAATCAGCCCCAGCATTTT. It translates to CASSQEGGADSNQPQHF.

The sample holds one count of this clone. Compared with germline, one end of the junction differs, possibly owing to a read error. The rearrangement uses TRBV5-5 and TRBJ1-2, with 9 positions matching TRBD1. The CDR3 spans 18 residues. Germline CDR1 is SGHKS and CDR2 is YYEKEE (reference sequence). CDR3 region: CARSPGPGQGVLSYGYTF. CDR3 in DNA: TGTGCCCGCAGCCCGGGACCGGGACAGGGTGTGTTGAGCTATGGCTACACCTTC.

The gene calls are TRBV7-3 and TRBJ2-3; the D is unclear. Between the trimmed V and J ends, which lost 3 bases and 1 base, there was a span of 8 bases. The germline CDR1 and CDR2 sequences are SGHTA and FQGTGA. The CDR3 covers 14 residues. The CDR3: CASSLTWGTDTQYF. The CDR3 region has the DNA TGTGCCAGCAGCTTGACTTGGGGCACAGATACGCAGTATTTT. Based on the CDR3 plus reference TRBV7-3 and TRBJ2-3, the full variable domain is GAGVSQTPSNKVTEKGKYVELRCDPISGHTALYWYRQSLGQGPEFLIYFQGTGAADDSGLPNDRFFAVRPEGSVSTLKIQRTERGDSAVYLCASSLTWGTDTQYFGPGTRLTVL.